This TCR beta chain was recovered during a study of OX40 agonist ivuxolimab in advanced cancers. Turning to the study itself: Treatment of patients was with ivuxolimab, an agonistic anti-OX40 (CD134) antibody.

Autoimmune disease history or systemic immunosuppression led to patients being barred. This clone was seen more than once but under ten times. The target antigen is unknown. Data came from immunoSEQ multiplex PCR; TCRdb stores just in-frame clones and leaves some out. The repertoire consists of approximately 87,000 clones, with 80% to 90% occurring once and the leading ten covering about 4%. General observations from the study: Certain nonresponders likewise exhibited a low normalized T-cell clonal expansion. CD4+ and CD8+ blood T cells expanded clonally by week 6 at 0.1 to 3.0 mg/kg.

The CDR3 is 15 residues long. Germline CDR1 reads SGHTA; CDR2 reads FQGNSA. V was pared by 5 bases and J by 0 bases, with 13 bases between. This receptor was obtained from an adult with an advanced solid tumor such as melanoma, head and neck, liver or kidney cancer. This specimen consisted of CD4+ or CD8+ T cells sorted from blood, obtained in a trial of the OX40 agonist ivuxolimab. The V and J genes are TRBV7-2 and TRBJ1-2; D might be TRBD1 (6 bases). The DNA of the CDR3 is TGTGCCAGCAGCCCCTTCAGGGGCACTAACTATGGCTACACCTTC. Translation gives CASSPFRGTNYGYTF. Based on the CDR3 plus reference TRBV7-2 and TRBJ1-2, the full variable domain is GAGVSQSPSNKVTEKGKDVELRCDPISGHTALYWYRQSLGQGLEFLIYFQGNSAPDKSGLPSDRFSAERTGGSVSTLTIQRTQQEDSAVYLCASSPFRGTNYGYTFGSGTRLTVV.